A selection of T cell receptor beta chains follows, all from one sample in a study of CD8+ T cells in alopecia areata. Assay used: immunoSEQ multiplex PCR; TCRdb lists only in-frame clones, some missing. The sample shows a few hundred thousand clones, roughly two fifths of them seen only once. The input for sequencing was CD4+ T cells sorted from blood, taken at approximately week 30, from a patient treated with tofacitinib. These receptors all stem from a human donor with alopecia areata. Both conserved end residues are part of each CDR3. The D gene is left open where the match is weak. For some rows the clone size is stated as once, few or many, or as a class when expanded; others skip it.

d_call,clone_size,j_call,v_call,cdr3_nt,cdr3_aa
TRBD2,.,TRBJ2-1,TRBV10-1,TGCGCCAGCAGTGATCGGCTAGCGGGAGAGCAGTTCTTC,CASSDRLAGEQFF
.,.,TRBJ1-2,TRBV30,TGTGCCTGGAGTGTACCCCCACGGGGCTATGGCTACACCTTC,CAWSVPPRGYGYTF
.,.,TRBJ1-3,TRBV14,TGTGCCAGCAGCCTCGCGAACACCATATATTTT,CASSLANTIYF
.,few,TRBJ1-2,TRBV2,TGTGCCACCTCGACACAGAACTATGGCTACACCTTC,CATSTQNYGYTF
.,.,TRBJ2-5,TRBV9,TGTGCCAGCAGCCTCATGCAAGGGAGCGGCCAAGAGACCCAGTACTTC,CASSLMQGSGQETQYF
.,.,TRBJ2-1,TRBV7-6,TGTGCCAGCAGCTTATTGGGGGGTTCCTACAATGAGCAGTTCTTC,CASSLLGGSYNEQFF
.,.,TRBJ2-5,TRBV5-1,TGCGCCAGCAGCTTGGGGCGGAGGGCCTCTGGCCAAGAGACCCAGTACTTC,CASSLGRRASGQETQYF
.,.,TRBJ2-7,TRBV2,TGTGCCAGCAGCACTCAGGGTTACGAGCAGTACTTC,CASSTQGYEQYF
TRBD2,.,TRBJ2-3,TRBV18,TGTGCCAGCTCACCAGTTCTAGCGGGAGACACAGATACGCAGTATTTT,CASSPVLAGDTDTQYF
.,.,TRBJ2-5,TRBV11-2,TGTGCCAGCAGCTTCTTAAAGGGACAAGAGACCCAGTACTTC,CASSFLKGQETQYF
.,.,TRBJ1-1,TRBV5-1,TGCGCCAGCAGCTTGGCCGATGGGACTGGGAACACTGAAGCTTTCTTT,CASSLADGTGNTEAFF